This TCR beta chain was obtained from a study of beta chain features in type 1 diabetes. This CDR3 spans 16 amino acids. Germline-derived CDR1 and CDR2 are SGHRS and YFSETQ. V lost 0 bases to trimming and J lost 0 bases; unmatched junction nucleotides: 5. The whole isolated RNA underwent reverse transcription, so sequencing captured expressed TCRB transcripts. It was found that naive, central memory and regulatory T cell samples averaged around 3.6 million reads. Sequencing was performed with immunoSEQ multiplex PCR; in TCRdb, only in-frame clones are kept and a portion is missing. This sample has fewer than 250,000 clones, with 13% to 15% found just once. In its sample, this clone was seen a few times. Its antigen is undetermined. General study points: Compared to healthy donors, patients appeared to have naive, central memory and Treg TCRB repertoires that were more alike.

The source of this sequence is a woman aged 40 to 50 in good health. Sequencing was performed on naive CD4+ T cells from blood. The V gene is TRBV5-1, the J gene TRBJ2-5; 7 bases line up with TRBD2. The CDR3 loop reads CASSLGPAGNQETQYF. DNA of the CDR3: TGCGCCAGCAGCTTGGGCCCAGCGGGGAACCAAGAGACCCAGTACTTC.